This T cell receptor beta chain came from a study of Ad26.COV2.S vaccination and SARS-CoV-2 variants (dated by TCRdb to about 2021). Turning to the overall study: Vaccine-arm donors were drawn from COV1001, a multicentre, randomized, double-blind, placebo-controlled phase I-IIa trial of Ad26.COV2.S in healthy adults. Ad26.COV2.S was given intramuscularly at 5x10^10 or 1x10^11 viral particles, as a single shot or as two shots 56 days apart. TCRbeta repertoire sequencing was used to assess the specificity and breadth of SARS-CoV-2-reactive T cell receptors after Ad26.COV2.S vaccination. A total of 32 samples were included in the TCR-sequenced set, comprising 19 Ad26.COV2.S vaccine recipients, 5 placebo recipients and 8 SARS-CoV-2 convalescent individuals. Participants in the trial were split at random into five groups of five each, receiving low-dose or high-dose Ad26.COV2.S once or twice, or else placebo on both occasions. Throughout the experiments and outcome assessment, investigators stayed blinded to trial group allocation.

TCRbeta CDR3 regions were sequenced with the immunoSEQ Assay. After extraction, genomic DNA underwent amplification by bias-controlled multiplex PCR, followed by high-throughput sequencing. For the original study's pipeline: To quantify the absolute abundance of every unique TCRbeta CDR3 region, sequences were collapsed and filtered. T cell fraction was estimated by normalizing TCRbeta template counts to usable DNA, which was measured by amplifying reference genes present in all nucleated cells. Repertoire TCRs were annotated as SARS-CoV-2-specific when V gene, CDR3 amino acid sequence and J gene were exactly matched to a known reactive TCR set. MIRA supplied the reference SARS-CoV-2 TCR set, which was filtered for enrichment in COVID-19-positive ImmuneCODE repertoires so that public or cross-reactive TCRs were removed. Using the MIRA antigens, annotated TCRs were further analysed by specific ORF or by position within an ORF. Breadth was defined as annotated unique rearrangements over total unique productive rearrangements; depth was the summed frequency of those rearrangements. TCR breadth was compared between groups using two-sided Wilcoxon rank-sum tests. This immuneACCESS table, as held by TCRdb, lists in-frame sequences with V and J called but not all clones. Of the missing ones, under half trace to an unresolved V gene in checked studies; the others have no known cause. That table furnishes V, J and clone size, whereas the DNA furnished D and trimming. The sample table shows around 300,000 clones, and approximately 86% are seen once. The ten largest clones capture approximately 12% of the sample.

General study outcomes and caveats: According to the authors, total T cell responses may have been underestimated by the TCR breadth and depth analyses. After vaccination, spike-specific CD8+ and CD4+ T cell responses were reported to show substantial breadth. Vaccine and placebo recipients had comparable non-spike TCR breadth, which fits with the vaccine containing only spike. The study was not powered for comparison of responses between vaccine doses or regimens. Spike-specific TCR breadth was higher in Ad26.COV2.S recipients than in placebo recipients (P = 0.0014).

The treatment or condition label of this sample denotes: 15 to 20 received Ad26.COV2.S at low or high dose, single or two shots; several received placebo; per-sample allocation not given. For vaccine and placebo recipients, repertoires were sequenced using samples collected on day 63 after the first injection. Cohort 1b enrolled around 23 adults aged 18-55 years at a single site in Boston, USA, between 29 July and 7 August 2020. Ad26.COV2.S was a replication-incompetent adenovirus type 26 vector expressing a prefusion-stabilized SARS-CoV-2 spike protein from the original Wuhan strain. In the case of this clone: Its antigen is unknown. No base quality values were provided; no much bigger clone lies one nucleotide off.

The CDR3 starts with the cysteine, ends with the phenylalanine, and has 15 residues. CDR3 DNA only is kept here, 45 bases in frame from base 1. A distance of 13 bases separates the germline ends of V and J, which lose 0 bases and 6 bases respectively. In the germline V gene (reference sequence), CDR1 corresponds to LNHNV and CDR2 to YYDKDF. The sample was peripheral blood, taken in a trial of Ad26.COV2.S vaccine versus placebo. This receptor was taken from a person between 18 and 59 years old who received the Ad26.COV2.S COVID-19 vaccine or a placebo. The sequence links TRBV15 to TRBJ2-3; a tentative D call is TRBD1 (7 bases match). The bases are TGTGCCACCAGCAGAGATAAGGGGGGACAGGATACGCAGTATTTT. It encodes CATSRDKGGQDTQYF.